This T cell receptor beta chain was sequenced in a study of shared clonotypes between healthy human individuals. At the level of the study: The composition of the donors was a couple of women and a few men aged 18 to 49.

Terminally differentiated effector memory CD45RA+ cells were left out of the naive CD8 fraction, which was CD45RO-negative and positively selected for CCR7. To note about this clone: What it binds is not known.

Some clones are missing from TCRdb's copy, which holds only in-frame ones; the method was immunoSEQ multiplex PCR. Altogether millions of clones are present, about 94% being singletons, with the ten largest covering approximately 1.2%. Study results and caveats: Non-shared clonotypes showed lower generation probabilities than clonotypes common to all four donors. Some naive CD4 clonotypes, approximately 4.5%, turned up in common across a few donors.

This sequence originates from a man aged 18 to 30 in good health. Source material: naive CD8+ T cells sorted from blood.

CDR3 nucleotides: TGTGCCAGCAGCTTCGGGTCTCGCGAGCAGTACTTC. Its translation: CASSFGSREQYF. This chain joins TRBV7-9 and TRBJ2-7; D unresolved. V lost 3 bases, J lost 6 bases, and 9 bases lay in between. This CDR3 has 12 amino acids. Germline values: CDR1 SEHNR, CDR2 FQNEAQ (reference sequence).